These 26 T cell receptor beta chains were sequenced from one sample in a study of human T cells and chemical hapten exposure (dated by TCRdb to 2020 to 2023). The intended sense of this specimen's time point label: patch test 1, 2 weeks after DPC sensitization. Per the publication, the treatment or condition label means: therapeutic diphenylcyclopropenone sensitization with weekly scalp DPC. The library was made by RACE. Data came from a NextSeq 500. Clones were called with MiXCR by TCRdb after fastp trimmed the public reads at Q25, and only in-frame beta chains were retained. Rows with one shared CDR3 protein collapse into an entry with the most common genes and DNA. For this sample the table gives about 340,000 distinct CDR3 sequences, of which roughly 6.9% were detected only once. 7.5% to 8.5% of the sample is taken by the ten largest. The material was whole blood, obtained in connection with sensitization to the hapten diphenylcyclopropenone (DPC). The origin of the receptors is a young woman with alopecia areata. Some clones in this sample may be carry-over from other donors' samples.

At least ten counts were recorded for this clonotype. V usage is TRBV5-4 and J usage is TRBJ2-5, with D uncertain. V lost 3 bases, J lost 2 bases, and 8 bases lay in between. There are 13 residues in the CDR3. From germline, CDR1 is SGHNT and CDR2 YYREEE (reference sequence). CDR3: CASSSRDQETQYF. The CDR3 nucleotides are TGTGCCAGCAGCTCCCGAGATCAAGAGACCCAGTACTTC.

This sequence joins TRBV3-1 and TRBJ1-2, with D uncertain. Germline V gives CDR1 LGHDT, CDR2 YNNKEL (reference sequence). The V gene lost 0 bases and the J gene lost 6 bases, with 11 bases spanning the gap. The CDR3 spans 14 residues. CDR3 sequence: CASSQEYEGNGYTF. The CDR3 region has the DNA TGTGCCAGCAGCCAAGAATATGAGGGAAATGGCTACACCTTC.

V usage is TRBV20-1 and J usage is TRBJ2-3, with TRBD2 matching over 11 bases. This CDR3 spans 17 amino acids. V trimming: 0 bases; J trimming: 14 bases; junction bases outside the gene matches: 19. The germline gives CDR1 DFQATT, CDR2 SNEGSKA (reference sequence). The CDR3 spells CSARDRRTSGPSPPVYF. The CDR3 nucleotides are TGCAGTGCTAGAGATCGGAGGACTAGCGGGCCTTCTCCCCCGGTGTATTTT.

At least ten counts were recorded for this clonotype. The rearrangement links TRBV7-3 to TRBJ1-1; D gene ambiguous. Germline V gene sequence: CDR1 SGHTA, CDR2 FQGTGA. This CDR3 contains 13 residues. The V end was cut by 2 bases, the J end by 2 bases, with 6 bases between. The CDR3 bases are TGTGCCAGCAGCTTAGGGGAAAACACTGAAGCTTTCTTT. Protein sequence: CASSLGENTEAFF.

The V and J genes are TRBV20-1 and TRBJ1-5, with D maybe TRBD1 (5 bases). The V end was cut by 1 base, the J end by 0 bases, with 13 bases between. The CDR3 has 16 residues. The germline gives CDR1 DFQATT, CDR2 SNEGSKA (reference sequence). This CDR3 reads CSARGEAGNSNQPQHF. The CDR3 DNA reads TGCAGTGCTAGAGGGGAGGCAGGGAATAGCAATCAGCCCCAGCATTTT.

The CDR3 sequence is CAIRGGLTDTQYF. The DNA for the CDR3 is TGTGCCATCAGAGGGGGGCTCACAGATACGCAGTATTTT. The chain combines TRBV10-3 with TRBJ2-3, with D perhaps matching TRBD1 or TRBD2 (6 bases each). CDR3 size: 13 residues. V was shortened by 6 bases and J by 2 bases, with 9 bases between the two germline ends. Germline V CDR1 and CDR2: ENHRY, SYGVKD.

This clonotype was observed at least ten times. The rearrangement links TRBV20-1 to TRBJ1-3, with 7 bases identical to TRBD1. CDR3 length: 13 amino acids. The germline V gene has CDR1 DFQATT and CDR2 SNEGSKA (reference sequence). After removal of 6 bases from V and 4 bases from J, the junction contained 6 bases not matched to a gene. CDR3: CSARGQRGNTIYF. The CDR3 DNA reads as TGCAGTGCCAGGGGACAGCGGGGAAACACCATATATTTT.

In its sample, this clonotype was seen many times. The chain carries TRBV28 and TRBJ2-3; TRBD1 aligns across 9 bases. V lost 3 bases and J lost 6; bases outside the gene matches: 16. Germline assignment: CDR1 MDHEN and CDR2 SYDVKM. The CDR3 covers 18 residues. The CDR3 reads CASSFPKGDRAVEDTQYF. As DNA, the CDR3 is TGTGCCAGCAGTTTCCCTAAGGGGGACAGGGCAGTCGAGGATACGCAGTATTTT.

This clonotype was seen repeatedly, ten times or more. This rearrangement joins TRBV9 to TRBJ2-1; maybe TRBD1 (5 bases). Trimming cost V 2 bases and J 2 bases, with 8 bases left between them. CDR3 length: 14 residues. Germline loops: CDR1 SGDLS, CDR2 YYNGEE. CDR3 amino acids: CASSVWGTYNEQFF. DNA of the CDR3: TGTGCCAGCAGCGTTTGGGGCACCTACAATGAGCAGTTCTTC.

The rearrangement joins TRBV6-6 to TRBJ2-5; TRBD2 matches at 7 bases. Germline assignment: CDR1 MNHNY and CDR2 SVGAGI (reference sequence). The CDR3 sequence is 13 residues long. V lost 1 base, J lost 5 bases, and 1 base stayed unmatched. The CDR3 DNA reads TGTGCCAGCAGTTACTGGGGGGGGGAGACCCAGTACTTC. Translated: CASSYWGGETQYF.

Many counts were recorded for this clonotype. The chain joins TRBV27 to TRBJ2-7; 7 nucleotides line up with TRBD1. CDR1 MNHEY and CDR2 SMNVEV come from the germline V gene (reference sequence). The CDR3 contains 14 residues. V was pared by 4 bases and J by 1 base, with 4 bases of the junction left unmatched. CDR3 nucleotides: TGTGCCAGCAGTTCCCCGGACAGGTCCTACGAGCAGTACTTC. This sequence encodes CASSSPDRSYEQYF.

V gene TRBV20-1 combines with J gene TRBJ1-1; 10 positions match TRBD1. Germline assignment: CDR1 DFQATT and CDR2 SNEGSKA (reference sequence). The J segment lost 4 bases and the V segment lost 7 bases, leaving 18 bases of the junction unmatched. This CDR3 region has 17 residues. CDR3 protein: CSVPPHLGRQGATEAFF. The DNA of the CDR3 is TGCAGTGTTCCACCCCATTTAGGAAGACAGGGGGCCACTGAAGCTTTCTTT.

This chain links TRBV7-2 with TRBJ2-5, with D perhaps matching TRBD2 (5 bases). This CDR3 has 15 amino acids. Trimming took 5 bases from V and 4 from J, leaving 17 bases between them. Germline V gene data show CDR1 as SGHTA and CDR2 as FQGNSA. As DNA, the CDR3 is TGTGCCAGCAGCCCCGCCTTGGACGGGGTAGAGACCCAGTACTTC. As protein: CASSPALDGVETQYF.

This clonotype was recorded a few times. This chain joins TRBV2 and TRBJ2-3; 8 positions agree with TRBD2. The CDR3 covers 15 residues. Germline V gene lookup returns CDR1 SNHLY and CDR2 FYNNEI. V lost 4 bases and J lost 2; bases outside the gene matches: 5. CDR3 in DNA: TGTGCCAGCAGTGTCCAGCGGGGGTTCACAGATACGCAGTATTTT. The encoded protein is CASSVQRGFTDTQYF.

This clonotype was seen once. The chain recombines TRBV10-3 with TRBJ2-7; 10 bases are a match to TRBD1. Germline CDR1 ENHRY, CDR2 SYGVKD. The CDR3 extends over 14 amino acids. With 6 bases clipped from V and 6 bases from J, the junction kept 8 bases outside the gene matches. The CDR3 DNA is TGTGCCATCAGAAAGGGACAGGGGTTTCTCGAGCAGTACTTC. This translates into CAIRKGQGFLEQYF.

This clonotype was observed a handful of times. The V call is TRBV24-1, the J call TRBJ2-2; D unclear. The CDR3 length is 14 residues. V was clipped by 1 base and J by 3 bases, with 5 bases between them. Germline assignment: CDR1 KGHDR and CDR2 SFDVKD. The CDR3 coding sequence is TGTGCCACCAGTGATTTCCGGTACACCGGGGAGCTGTTTTTT. Translating it yields CATSDFRYTGELFF.

Ten or more counts support this clonotype. The V and J genes are TRBV28 and TRBJ2-4, with D hard to call. Deletions cut 5 bases from V and 0 bases from J, with 17 bases between. CDR3 length equals 17 residues. Germline CDR1 MDHEN, CDR2 SYDVKM. The DNA of the CDR3 is TGTGCCAGCAGTCCTGCCCTGTCCCGTCTAGCCAAAAACATTCAGTACTTC. This encodes CASSPALSRLAKNIQYF. The full variable domain, its missing parts supplied by reference TRBV28 and TRBJ2-4, is DVKVTQSSRYLVKRTGEKVFLECVQDMDHENMFWYRQDPGLGLRLIYFSYDVKMKEKGDIPEGYSVSREKKERFSLILESASTNQTSMYLCASSPALSRLAKNIQYFGAGTRLSVL.

The table lists this clonotype with a few counts. V gene TRBV12-3 or TRBV12-4 combines with J gene TRBJ2-4; D possibly corresponds to TRBD1 (5 bases). This CDR3 comprises 15 residues. V was cut by 5 bases and J by 5 bases, with 16 bases left in between. The CDR3 DNA reads TGTGCCAGCAGTACCCGGTGGGGCGAGGAAAACATTCAGTACTTC. Protein sequence: CASSTRWGEENIQYF.

The genes are TRBV4-3 and TRBJ2-7; D uncertain. Germline V gene sequence: CDR1 LGHNA, CDR2 YSLEER. Trimming removed 1 base at V and 7 bases at J, with 11 bases between. CDR3 length equals 13 residues. The CDR3 DNA reads as TGCGCCAGCAGCCAAGGGTCTATCGAAGAGCAGTACTTC. As protein: CASSQGSIEEQYF.

The table lists this clonotype with many counts. V usage is TRBV20-1 and J usage is TRBJ1-1; no reliable D call. Germline V gene data show CDR1 as DFQATT and CDR2 as SNEGSKA (reference sequence). The CDR3 extends over 15 amino acids. V was pared by 2 bases and J by 8 bases, with 21 bases between. CDR3 nucleotide sequence: TGCAGTGCTAGACCCCGGACGGATTTACTACTGGAAGCTTTCTTT. Protein sequence: CSARPRTDLLLEAFF.

The rearrangement links TRBV20-1 to TRBJ2-1, with D perhaps TRBD1 (6 bases). V shed 0 bases and J shed 2 bases, with 11 bases lying between them. This CDR3 contains 15 residues. CDR1 is DFQATT, CDR2 SNEGSKA, per germline (reference sequence). The CDR3 protein is CSARDRQVTYNEQFF. DNA for the CDR3: TGCAGTGCTAGAGATCGACAGGTTACCTACAATGAGCAGTTCTTC.

V is TRBV4-1 and J is TRBJ1-5; the D is unclear. The CDR3 has 15 residues. Trimming stripped 0 bases from V and 5 bases from J, with 11 bases between. Germline V gene lookup returns CDR1 MGHRA and CDR2 YSYEKL. This CDR3 reads CASSQDLVFYQPQHF. CDR3 sequence (DNA): TGCGCCAGCAGCCAAGATCTTGTATTCTATCAGCCCCAGCATTTT.

This sequence joins TRBV27 and TRBJ1-6; D is unresolved. CDR3 length equals 16 residues. The V gene's germline CDR1 is MNHEY and CDR2 SMNVEV (reference sequence). Trimming pared 2 bases from V and 0 bases from J, leaving 8 bases between. The CDR3 DNA is TGTGCCAGCAGTTTAAAGGGTTACTCCTATAATTCACCCCTCCACTTT. Protein sequence: CASSLKGYSYNSPLHF.

There are a few counts of this clonotype. The chain uses TRBV18 and TRBJ1-1; D might be TRBD1 (6 bases). The length of the CDR3 is 14 residues. Germline V gene lookup returns CDR1 KGHSH and CDR2 LQKENI. Trimming stripped 5 bases from V and 2 bases from J, with 12 bases between. The chain's CDR3 is CASSSGAGNTEAFF. In DNA, the CDR3 is TGTGCCAGCTCATCAGGGGCCGGTAACACTGAAGCTTTCTTT.

This clonotype occurred a few times. The J gene is TRBJ2-7, the V gene TRBV20-1; D not certain. Germline V lookup: CDR1 DFQATT, CDR2 SNEGSKA (reference sequence). The V end lost 6 bases, the J end lost 2 bases, and 17 bases lay between the germline ends. There are 14 residues in the CDR3. The CDR3 sequence: CSASAVLGPYEQYF. The DNA for the CDR3 is TGCAGTGCCTCCGCCGTACTCGGTCCCTACGAGCAGTACTTC.

This clonotype showed up many times. The chain has TRBV11-3 and TRBJ1-5, with 7 positions matching TRBD1. The CDR3 covers 14 residues. CDR1 and CDR2 (germline): SGHNT, YENEEA. The J segment lost 3 bases and the V segment lost 4 bases, leaving 3 bases of the junction unmatched. CDR3 loop: CASSSDRDNQPQHF. The CDR3 nucleotides are TGTGCCAGCAGCTCAGACAGGGACAATCAGCCCCAGCATTTT.